The clone carrying this T cell receptor (beta chain) has a count of ten or more. V was cut by 1 base and J by 8 bases, with 9 bases left in between. CDR1 and CDR2 from the germline V gene are SGHAT and FQNNGV. The CDR3 has 13 residues. TCRdb itself ran the 5' RACE reads through MiXCR, one entry per CDR3 protein. Among 150,000 to 200,000 distinct CDR3 sequences listed, 25% to 35% were seen once. The data were obtained in a study of CD8 T cells in ankylosing spondylitis. Sequencing was performed on synovial fluid, either unsorted or a sorted T cell fraction (not recorded which). The origin of this receptor is a male donor with ankylosing spondylitis. The rearrangement uses TRBV11-2 and TRBJ2-1; TRBD2 is a possible D gene (6 bases). CDR3 region: CASSLGGDDEQFF. The CDR3 nucleotides read TGTGCCAGCAGCTTAGGGGGGGACGATGAGCAGTTCTTC.